This is a list of T cell receptor beta chains from one sample in a study of regulatory T cells in long-lasting Graves disease. TCRdb re-derived calls from the multiplex PCR reads in MiXCR, one entry per CDR3 protein. The table lists hundreds of thousands of distinct CDR3 sequences, 16% of them singletons. In addition, the sample was reused for a study of T cells in Graves' hyperthyroidism and ophthalmopathy.

The sample was peripheral blood mononuclear cells (PBMCs), taken at new diagnosis, from a patient treated with antithyroid drugs. These receptor sequences come from a woman in her 30s with Graves disease. CDR3s include the opening cysteine and the closing phenylalanine or tryptophan. A D gene is named only where the DNA matches it firmly. Clone size is shown for a subset of rows, as once, few, many or a class of expanded clone.

D gene	V gene	clone size	J gene	CDR3 protein	CDR3 DNA
TRBD1	TRBV10-3	many	TRBJ2-7	CATGWAGGSGEQYF	TGTGCCACCGGCTGGGCAGGGGGCAGTGGGGAGCAGTACTTC
NA	TRBV6-9	many	TRBJ2-7	CASSYVRGHSYEQYF	TGTGCCAGCAGTTACGTTCGGGGACACTCCTACGAGCAGTACTTC
TRBD2	TRBV12-3/TRBV12-4	many	TRBJ2-7	CASSASGAYEQYF	TGTGCCAGCAGTGCTAGCGGGGCCTACGAGCAGTACTTC
NA	TRBV7-9	many	TRBJ2-7	CASSLRGLAEQYF	TGTGCCAGCAGCTTACGGGGGTTAGCGGAGCAGTACTTC
NA	TRBV6-2/TRBV6-3	NA	TRBJ2-1	CASSYSVNNEQFF	TGTGCCAGCAGTTACTCGGTGAATAATGAGCAGTTCTTC
NA	TRBV7-9	few	TRBJ1-2	CASSLPGYYGYTF	TGTGCCAGCAGCTTACCGGGGTACTATGGCTACACCTTC
TRBD2	TRBV28	NA	TRBJ2-2	CASRNTSGRRIGTGELFF	TGTGCCAGCAGAAACACTAGCGGGAGGCGTATTGGCACCGGGGAGCTGTTTTTT
NA	TRBV3-1	many	TRBJ2-5	CASSPGWRGTETQYF	TGTGCCAGCAGCCCGGGCTGGCGGGGTACGGAGACCCAGTACTTC
TRBD2	TRBV11-1	many	TRBJ2-1	CASSLAGTRAYNEQFF	TGTGCCAGCAGCTTAGCCGGGACTAGAGCCTACAATGAGCAGTTCTTC
NA	TRBV18	many	TRBJ2-3	CASSPGRTDTQYF	TGTGCCAGCAGTCCGGGACGCACAGATACGCAGTATTTT